The rows below give T cell receptor beta chains drawn from one sample of a study of regulatory T cells in long-lasting Graves disease. TCRdb independently ran MiXCR on the multiplex PCR reads; one entry per CDR3 protein. The table includes a few hundred thousand distinct CDR3 sequences, around 15% detected once. The sample was also linked to a second study, of T cells in Graves' hyperthyroidism and ophthalmopathy.

The specimen was peripheral blood mononuclear cells (PBMCs), collected at new diagnosis, from a patient treated with antithyroid drugs. The receptors shown here come from a woman aged 45-59 years with Graves disease. Both conserved end residues are part of each CDR3. A D gene is named only where the DNA matches it firmly. Clone size is given for some rows only: seen once, a few or many times, or a class if the clone is expanded.

CDR3 protein: CAISGTSSGNTIYF; CDR3 DNA: TGTGCCATCAGTGGGACAAGCTCTGGAAACACCATATATTTT; J gene: TRBJ1-3; D gene: .; V gene: TRBV10-3; clone size: .
CDR3 protein: CASRLDTLSDSNQPQHF; CDR3 DNA: TGTGCCAGCAGACTCGACACACTCTCCGATAGCAATCAGCCCCAGCATTTT; J gene: TRBJ1-5; D gene: .; V gene: TRBV6-1; clone size: few
CDR3 protein: CASSAGGALNEKLFF; CDR3 DNA: TGTGCCAGCAGTGCCGGGGGAGCCCTAAATGAAAAACTGTTTTTT; J gene: TRBJ1-4; D gene: .; V gene: TRBV12-3/TRBV12-4; clone size: .
CDR3 protein: CASSLSSTGIVYEQYF; CDR3 DNA: TGCGCCAGCAGCTTATCGTCGACAGGGATCGTCTACGAGCAGTACTTC; J gene: TRBJ2-7; D gene: TRBD1; V gene: TRBV5-1; clone size: many
CDR3 protein: CASSILTGSYEQYF; CDR3 DNA: TGCGCCAGCAGCATACTGACAGGGTCCTACGAGCAGTACTTC; J gene: TRBJ2-7; D gene: TRBD1; V gene: TRBV4-1; clone size: many
CDR3 protein: CASSLYVGGRYNEQFF; CDR3 DNA: TGTGCCAGCAGTTTATACGTGGGAGGTCGATACAATGAGCAGTTCTTC; J gene: TRBJ2-1; D gene: .; V gene: TRBV28; clone size: many
CDR3 protein: CASSPTVGQGMETQYF; CDR3 DNA: TGTGCCAGCTCACCGACCGTAGGACAGGGTATGGAGACCCAGTACTTC; J gene: TRBJ2-5; D gene: TRBD1; V gene: TRBV18; clone size: many
CDR3 protein: CSASGLAGKETQYF; CDR3 DNA: TGCAGTGCTAGCGGACTAGCGGGGAAAGAGACCCAGTACTTC; J gene: TRBJ2-5; D gene: TRBD2; V gene: TRBV20-1; clone size: many
CDR3 protein: CSVRRGAYEQYF; CDR3 DNA: TGCAGCGTTAGGCGAGGGGCCTACGAGCAGTACTTC; J gene: TRBJ2-7; D gene: .; V gene: TRBV29-1; clone size: .
CDR3 protein: CAWSARGDYGYTF; CDR3 DNA: TGTGCCTGGAGTGCCCGGGGGGATTATGGCTACACCTTC; J gene: TRBJ1-2; D gene: .; V gene: TRBV30; clone size: .
CDR3 protein: CAWKMGLADEQFF; CDR3 DNA: TGTGCCTGGAAAATGGGACTAGCGGATGAGCAGTTCTTC; J gene: TRBJ2-1; D gene: TRBD2; V gene: TRBV30; clone size: many
CDR3 protein: CATSEPPRIQEVRTDEAFF; CDR3 DNA: TGTGCCACCAGTGAGCCCCCCAGGATCCAGGAGGTGCGGACGGATGAAGCTTTCTTT; J gene: TRBJ1-1; D gene: .; V gene: TRBV24-1; clone size: many
CDR3 protein: CASSPAGGFNYETQYF; CDR3 DNA: TGCGCCAGCAGCCCAGCCGGGGGGTTTAATTACGAGACCCAGTACTTC; J gene: TRBJ2-5; D gene: TRBD2; V gene: TRBV5-1; clone size: .
CDR3 protein: CASSPQAGQTGELFF; CDR3 DNA: TGTGCCAGCAGCCCTCAAGCTGGACAGACCGGGGAGCTGTTTTTT; J gene: TRBJ2-2; D gene: .; V gene: TRBV9; clone size: .
CDR3 protein: CASSQRQESVRSYEQYF; CDR3 DNA: TGCGCCAGCAGCCAAAGACAGGAGTCAGTTCGCTCCTACGAGCAGTACTTC; J gene: TRBJ2-7; D gene: .; V gene: TRBV4-1; clone size: few
CDR3 protein: CASSLGSWSSYEQYF; CDR3 DNA: TGTGCCAGCAGTTTGGGGTCGTGGAGCTCCTACGAGCAGTACTTC; J gene: TRBJ2-7; D gene: .; V gene: TRBV12-3/TRBV12-4; clone size: many
CDR3 protein: CASSPEATYRTDTQYF; CDR3 DNA: TGCGCCAGCAGCCCGGAGGCGACGTACCGCACAGATACGCAGTATTTT; J gene: TRBJ2-3; D gene: .; V gene: TRBV5-1; clone size: many
CDR3 protein: CSATDLAGGPYEQYF; CDR3 DNA: TGCAGTGCTACCGACCTAGCGGGAGGGCCCTACGAGCAGTACTTC; J gene: TRBJ2-7; D gene: TRBD2; V gene: TRBV20-1; clone size: few
CDR3 protein: CASSIQGSIPGYTF; CDR3 DNA: TGTGCCAGTAGTATACAGGGTTCGATCCCTGGCTACACCTTC; J gene: TRBJ1-2; D gene: .; V gene: TRBV19; clone size: few
CDR3 protein: CASATRGAGANVLTF; CDR3 DNA: TGTGCCAGCGCCACCCGAGGAGCTGGGGCCAACGTCCTGACTTTC; J gene: TRBJ2-6; D gene: .; V gene: TRBV19; clone size: few
CDR3 protein: CSVDPGQGEYGYTF; CDR3 DNA: TGCAGCGTTGACCCGGGACAGGGAGAATATGGCTACACCTTC; J gene: TRBJ1-2; D gene: TRBD1; V gene: TRBV29-1; clone size: .
CDR3 protein: CSSSPPLSPHFDTDTQYF; CDR3 DNA: TGTTCCAGCAGTCCGCCGCTGTCGCCTCACTTTGACACAGATACGCAGTATTTT; J gene: TRBJ2-3; D gene: .; V gene: TRBV27; clone size: once
CDR3 protein: CASSWGDGYTF; CDR3 DNA: TGTGCCAGCAGCTGGGGAGACGGCTACACCTTC; J gene: TRBJ1-2; D gene: .; V gene: TRBV5-1; clone size: many
CDR3 protein: CSALPLAGHTNEQFF; CDR3 DNA: TGCAGTGCTTTGCCTCTAGCGGGACATACCAATGAGCAGTTCTTC; J gene: TRBJ2-1; D gene: TRBD2; V gene: TRBV20-1; clone size: many
CDR3 protein: CASSPLRGRDYNEQFF; CDR3 DNA: TGCGCCAGCAGCCCGTTACGGGGGAGGGACTACAATGAGCAGTTCTTC; J gene: TRBJ2-1; D gene: TRBD2; V gene: TRBV5-1; clone size: .
CDR3 protein: CASSSGGLLNTEAFF; CDR3 DNA: TGTGCCAGCAGCTCCGGAGGGTTACTGAACACTGAAGCTTTCTTT; J gene: TRBJ1-1; D gene: .; V gene: TRBV5-4; clone size: .
CDR3 protein: CASSWYSGNTIYF; CDR3 DNA: TGTGCCAGCAGTTGGTATTCTGGAAACACCATATATTTT; J gene: TRBJ1-3; D gene: .; V gene: TRBV28; clone size: .
CDR3 protein: CASSWGTIQETQYF; CDR3 DNA: TGCGCCAGCAGCTGGGGGACTATTCAAGAGACCCAGTACTTC; J gene: TRBJ2-5; D gene: TRBD2; V gene: TRBV5-1; clone size: .
CDR3 protein: CASSQDWAIGGGGTDTQYF; CDR3 DNA: TGCGCCAGCAGCCAAGATTGGGCGATAGGTGGGGGCGGGACAGATACGCAGTATTTT; J gene: TRBJ2-3; D gene: .; V gene: TRBV4-1; clone size: once
CDR3 protein: CSARSFLAGEKEQFF; CDR3 DNA: TGCAGTGCTAGGAGTTTTCTAGCGGGAGAAAAAGAGCAGTTCTTC; J gene: TRBJ2-1; D gene: TRBD2; V gene: TRBV20-1; clone size: .
CDR3 protein: CASSVQGMGTEAFF; CDR3 DNA: TGTGCCAGCAGCGTACAGGGGATGGGCACTGAAGCTTTCTTT; J gene: TRBJ1-1; D gene: .; V gene: TRBV9; clone size: many
CDR3 protein: CASSYSGSPYEQYF; CDR3 DNA: TGTGCCAGCAGTTATAGCGGGAGTCCCTACGAGCAGTACTTC; J gene: TRBJ2-7; D gene: TRBD2; V gene: TRBV3-1; clone size: many
CDR3 protein: CASSPETGDYVYTF; CDR3 DNA: TGTGCCAGCAGCCCCGAGACAGGTGATTATGTCTACACCTTC; J gene: TRBJ1-2; D gene: .; V gene: TRBV3-1; clone size: many
CDR3 protein: CAWRGGTATYEQYF; CDR3 DNA: TGTGCCTGGAGAGGGGGGACAGCTACTTACGAGCAGTACTTC; J gene: TRBJ2-7; D gene: .; V gene: TRBV30; clone size: .
CDR3 protein: CASSYHGTSGRTPKMRFSTDTQYF; CDR3 DNA: TGTGCCAGCAGTTACCACGGGACTAGCGGGAGGACTCCGAAGATGAGATTTAGTACAGATACGCAGTATTTT; J gene: TRBJ2-3; D gene: TRBD2; V gene: TRBV6-2/TRBV6-3; clone size: .
CDR3 protein: CAISESTGDPETQYF; CDR3 DNA: TGTGCCATCAGTGAGTCGACAGGGGACCCAGAGACCCAGTACTTC; J gene: TRBJ2-5; D gene: TRBD1; V gene: TRBV10-3; clone size: many
CDR3 protein: CASSLRWERRSGQLRASYNEQFF; CDR3 DNA: TGTGCCAGCAGCTTAAGGTGGGAGAGGAGATCCGGGCAGTTGCGGGCCTCCTACAATGAGCAGTTCTTC; J gene: TRBJ2-1; D gene: .; V gene: TRBV11-2; clone size: .
CDR3 protein: CASSARTREGNTIYF; CDR3 DNA: TGTGCCAGCAGCGCAAGGACCCGAGAAGGAAACACCATATATTTT; J gene: TRBJ1-3; D gene: .; V gene: TRBV7-6; clone size: few
CDR3 protein: CASSLLSGRAAGELFF; CDR3 DNA: TGTGCCAGCAGCCTCCTTAGCGGGAGGGCCGCCGGGGAGCTGTTTTTT; J gene: TRBJ2-2; D gene: TRBD2; V gene: TRBV7-2; clone size: many
CDR3 protein: CASSQPSGREYSYNEQFF; CDR3 DNA: TGTGCCAGCAGCCAACCTAGCGGCCGTGAGTACTCCTACAATGAGCAGTTCTTC; J gene: TRBJ2-1; D gene: TRBD2; V gene: TRBV4-2; clone size: .
CDR3 protein: CASSYQTGGSQPQHF; CDR3 DNA: TGTGCCAGCAGTTACCAGACAGGGGGCAGTCAGCCCCAGCATTTT; J gene: TRBJ1-5; D gene: TRBD1; V gene: TRBV6-4; clone size: many
CDR3 protein: CASSVHPTSPSTDTQYF; CDR3 DNA: TGCGCCAGCAGCGTCCACCCGACTAGCCCTAGCACAGATACGCAGTATTTT; J gene: TRBJ2-3; D gene: TRBD2; V gene: TRBV10-2; clone size: many
CDR3 protein: CASRETTGKETQYF; CDR3 DNA: TGTGCCAGCAGGGAGACGACAGGGAAAGAGACCCAGTACTTC; J gene: TRBJ2-5; D gene: TRBD1; V gene: TRBV2; clone size: many
CDR3 protein: CSAQITSDGTQYF; CDR3 DNA: TGCAGTGCCCAAATCACTAGCGACGGTACGCAGTATTTT; J gene: TRBJ2-3; D gene: TRBD2; V gene: TRBV20-1; clone size: many
CDR3 protein: CASSANCGYTF; CDR3 DNA: TGTGCCAGCAGCGCTAACTGTGGCTACACCTTC; J gene: TRBJ1-2; D gene: .; V gene: TRBV5-4; clone size: .